This entry is about one T cell receptor beta chain. Its matching antigen is unknown. Trimming took 0 bases from V and 4 from J, leaving 13 bases between them. This CDR3 has 16 amino acids. Germline V gene lookup returns CDR1 SGHDN and CDR2 FVKESK. The sample comes from a study of naive and memory T cell subsets. General observations from the study: Findings for naive and memory subsets could not be checked against ground truth.

Two oligonucleotides, mixed equimolar, formed the beta constant-region primer covering TRBC1 and TRBC2. Four rounds of PCR amplified the ligated cDNA using nested alpha and beta constant-region primers plus SP2. TCRdb reanalysed the UMI-ligation and nested PCR reads using MiXCR and keeps one entry per CDR3 protein. The data contain about 120,000 distinct CDR3 sequences, 30% to 45% of them seen just once; the ten biggest clones take up 0.8% to 1%. The gene calls are TRBV14 and TRBJ2-1; TRBD2 might be the D (6 bases). This clonotype originated in a human donor in good health. Sequenced input: central memory CD4+ T cells from blood. The CDR3 nucleotides read TGTGCCAGCAGCCAAGACTCTTCGCGGGGTTACAATGAGCAGTTCTTC. Translated, it gives CASSQDSSRGYNEQFF.